The 7 T cell receptor beta chains given below trace back to one sample, sequenced in a study of blood T cells in healthy people across ages. The authors ran a second PCR of about 6 to 11 cycles using a sample-barcoded 5' primer and a J-beta primer mix. TCRdb reprocessed the 5' RACE reads with MiXCR, giving one entry per CDR3 protein. The sample shows about 2 million distinct CDR3 sequences, 49% of them seen only once. Sequencing used blood. These receptors were collected from a middle-aged woman in good health.

The J gene is TRBJ1-2, the V gene TRBV4-3; 7 nucleotides line up with TRBD1. Germline V gene data show CDR1 as LGHNA and CDR2 as YSLEER. The junction had 11 bases not matched to a gene; V was cut back by 1 base and J by 6 bases. This CDR3 contains 16 residues. The CDR3 DNA follows: TGCGCCAGCAGCCAAGTTGGGGACAGCCAAATAGATGGCTACACCTTC. Encoded protein: CASSQVGDSQIDGYTF.

This clonotype turned up a few times. The rearrangement joins TRBV10-3 to TRBJ2-5; TRBD1 might be the D (5 bases). Trimming shortened V by 0 bases and J by 0 bases, and 8 bases separated the two germline ends. The CDR3 length is 15 residues. Germline CDR1 ENHRY, CDR2 SYGVKD. The DNA of the CDR3 is TGTGCCATCAGTGAGTCGGGGCAGTACCAAGAGACCCAGTACTTC. Its protein is CAISESGQYQETQYF.

This clonotype was seen a handful of times. The CDR3, as DNA: TGTGCCAGCAGTTTAAAGGGCTATGAGCAGTTCTTC. The encoded protein is CASSLKGYEQFF. The chain combines TRBV28 with TRBJ2-1; D gene uncertain. This CDR3 region has 12 residues. Trimming removed 2 bases from V and 8 bases from J, with 7 bases in between. Germline values: CDR1 MDHEN, CDR2 SYDVKM.

V usage is TRBV5-1 and J usage is TRBJ1-2, with D tentatively TRBD1 (5 bases). V lost 5 bases, J lost 7 bases, and 18 bases lay in between. This CDR3 has 14 residues. Germline CDR1 is SGHRS and CDR2 is YFSETQ. The CDR3 region is CASSSLADGAGYTF. Written as DNA, the CDR3 is TGCGCCAGCAGTAGTCTCGCGGACGGGGCTGGCTACACCTTC. Drawing the rest from reference TRBV5-1 and TRBJ1-2, the complete variable domain is KAGVTQTPRYLIKTRGQQVTLSCSPISGHRSVSWYQQTPGQGLQFLFEYFSETQRNKGNFPGRFSGRQFSNSRSEMNVSTLELGDSALYLCASSSLADGAGYTFGSGTRLTVV.

This clonotype was counted only a few times. This rearrangement joins TRBV6-2 or TRBV6-3 to TRBJ1-1; 7 bases line up with TRBD1. Germline V CDR1 and CDR2: MNHEY, SVGEGT. CDR3 length: 14 amino acids. V lost 5 bases, J lost 1 base, and 4 bases stayed unmatched. The CDR3 DNA follows: TGTGCCAGCAGTCGACAGGGTTGGAACACTGAAGCTTTCTTT. Amino acids: CASSRQGWNTEAFF.

The chain joins TRBV5-1 to TRBJ2-1, with 9 bases lining up with TRBD1. The CDR3 covers 15 residues. V lost 5 bases, J lost 3 bases, and 6 bases stayed unmatched. Per germline, CDR1 SGHRS and CDR2 YFSETQ. The CDR3 here is CASSMRTGDYNEQFF. CDR3 DNA: TGCGCCAGCAGTATGAGGACAGGGGACTACAATGAGCAGTTCTTC.

Turning to this clonotype: This may arise from a read error, as a much more abundant clone is one base away. V usage is TRBV5-1 and J usage is TRBJ2-1; 7 bases map to TRBD1. The V segment lost 0 bases and the J segment 10 bases; nucleotides outside the gene matches: 7. CDR3 length equals 14 residues. Germline CDR1 is SGHRS and CDR2 is YFSETQ. CDR3 residues: CASSLAWDSYEQFF. Here the CDR3 DNA reads TGCGCCAGCAGCTTGGCCTGGGACAGCTACGAGCAGTTCTTC. Full variable domain (rest looked up from reference TRBV5-1 and TRBJ2-1): KAGVTQTPRYLIKTRGQQVTLSCSPISGHRSVSWYQQTPGQGLQFLFEYFSETQRNKGNFPGRFSGRQFSNSRSEMNVSTLELGDSALYLCASSLAWDSYEQFFGPGTRLTVL.